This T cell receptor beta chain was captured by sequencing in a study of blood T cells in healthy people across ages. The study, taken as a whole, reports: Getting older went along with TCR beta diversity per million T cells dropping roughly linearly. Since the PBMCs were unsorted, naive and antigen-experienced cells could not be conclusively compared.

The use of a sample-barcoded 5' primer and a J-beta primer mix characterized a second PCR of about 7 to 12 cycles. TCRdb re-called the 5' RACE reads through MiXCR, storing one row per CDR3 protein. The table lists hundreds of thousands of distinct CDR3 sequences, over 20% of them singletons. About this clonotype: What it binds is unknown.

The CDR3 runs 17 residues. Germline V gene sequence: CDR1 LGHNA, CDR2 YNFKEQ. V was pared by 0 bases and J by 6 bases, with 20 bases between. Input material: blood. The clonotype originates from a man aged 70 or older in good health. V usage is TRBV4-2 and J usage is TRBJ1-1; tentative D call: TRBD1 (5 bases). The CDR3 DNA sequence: TGTGCCAGCAGCCAAGATCTCGTCGGGACTCCCGGAGCTGAAGCTTTCTTT. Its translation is CASSQDLVGTPGAEAFF.